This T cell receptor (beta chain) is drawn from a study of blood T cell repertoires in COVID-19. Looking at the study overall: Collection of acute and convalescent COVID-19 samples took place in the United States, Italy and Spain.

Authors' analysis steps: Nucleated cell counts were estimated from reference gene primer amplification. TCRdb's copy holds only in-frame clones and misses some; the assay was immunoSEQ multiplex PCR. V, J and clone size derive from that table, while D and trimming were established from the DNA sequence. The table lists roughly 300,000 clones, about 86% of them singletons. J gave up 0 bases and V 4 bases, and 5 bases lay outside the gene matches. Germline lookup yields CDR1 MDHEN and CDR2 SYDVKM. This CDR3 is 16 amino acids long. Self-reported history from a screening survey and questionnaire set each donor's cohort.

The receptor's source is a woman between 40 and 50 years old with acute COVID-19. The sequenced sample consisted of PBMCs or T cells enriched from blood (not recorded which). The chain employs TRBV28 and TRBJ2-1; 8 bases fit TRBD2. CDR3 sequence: CASSSGGAGSYNEQFF. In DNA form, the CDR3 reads TGTGCCAGCAGTTCCGGGGGGGCCGGCTCCTACAATGAGCAGTTCTTC.